This T cell receptor (beta chain) is drawn from a study of neoadjuvant nivolumab and ipilimumab in lung cancer. The V gene's germline CDR1 is SGHNT and CDR2 YYREEE (reference sequence). Trimming cost V 0 bases and J 5 bases, with 14 bases left between them. This CDR3 is 16 amino acids long. In the case of this clone: The antigen remains undetermined.

Study-wide findings and caveats: From pretherapy to surgery, tumor richness and clonality rose with dual therapy. Pretherapy blood TCR richness correlated positively with resected tumor richness. Resected tumors had greater TCR richness and clonality than uninvolved lung.

Using immunoSEQ multiplex PCR, the repertoire was profiled, and TCRdb retains in-frame clones only, with some absent. The sample includes tens of thousands of clones, 85% to 90% seen only once; the top ten take about 4%. The chain recombines TRBV5-4 with TRBJ2-2, with a possible D match to TRBD2 (6 bases). The sequences come from blood, collected before neoadjuvant nivolumab, alone or with ipilimumab. This TCR was sampled from an adult with non-small cell lung cancer. Some clones in this sample may be carry-over from other donors' samples. CDR3 region: CASSLAGRAGTGELFF. For the CDR3, the DNA is TGTGCCAGCAGCTTGGCGGGCAGGGCGGGAACCGGGGAGCTGTTTTTT.